This T cell receptor beta chain was found in a study of blood T cell repertoires in COVID-19. On the study more broadly: Specimens from acute and convalescent COVID-19 originated in the United States, Italy and Spain.

This CDR3 is 14 amino acids long. Unmatched junction bases numbered 6, after V lost 4 bases and J lost 3 bases. CDR1 GTSNPN and CDR2 SVGIG come from the germline V gene (reference sequence). As handled by the study authors: Scientists estimated how many nucleated cells there were by amplifying reference gene primers. TCRdb keeps only in-frame clones here, not all; method: immunoSEQ multiplex PCR. The V and J calls and the clone size are those of that table, but D and trimming were determined from the DNA. The sample lists about 72,000 clones, around 93% occurring once. The origin of this receptor is a woman aged 55-75 years with active COVID-19. This rearrangement joins TRBV30 to TRBJ2-3; 8 bases are shared with TRBD2. The sequencing sample was made of peripheral blood. The CDR3 DNA reads TGTGCCTGGAAACCGGCGGGAGGAACAGATACGCAGTATTTT. Its translation: CAWKPAGGTDTQYF. The full variable domain, with the rest looked up from reference TRBV30 and TRBJ2-3, is SQTIHQWPATLVQPVGSPLSLECTVEGTSNPNLYWYRQAAGRGLQLLFYSVGIGQISSEVPQNLSASRPQDRQFILSSKKLLLSDSGFYLCAWKPAGGTDTQYFGPGTRLTVL.